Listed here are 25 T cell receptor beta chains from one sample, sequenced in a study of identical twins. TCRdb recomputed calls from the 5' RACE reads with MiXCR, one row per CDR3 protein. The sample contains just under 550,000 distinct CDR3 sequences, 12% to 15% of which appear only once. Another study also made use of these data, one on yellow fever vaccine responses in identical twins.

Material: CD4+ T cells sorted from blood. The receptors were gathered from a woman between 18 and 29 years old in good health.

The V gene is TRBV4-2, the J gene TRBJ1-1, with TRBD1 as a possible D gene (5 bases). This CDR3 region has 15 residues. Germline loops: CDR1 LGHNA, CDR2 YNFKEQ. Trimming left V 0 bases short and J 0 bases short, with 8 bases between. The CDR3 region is CASSQERDLNTEAFF. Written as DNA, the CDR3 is TGTGCCAGCAGCCAAGAAAGGGACTTGAACACTGAAGCTTTCTTT.

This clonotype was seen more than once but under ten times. CDR3 protein: CASSQGIQGTYEQYV. The CDR3 DNA is TGTGCCAGCAGCCAAGGAATACAGGGAACCTACGAGCAGTACGTC. The chain combines TRBV3-1 with TRBJ2-7; perhaps TRBD1 as D (6 bases). Trimming cost V 1 base and J 2 bases, with 12 bases left between them. The CDR3 spans 15 residues. The germline V gene encodes CDR1 LGHDT and CDR2 YNNKEL (reference sequence).

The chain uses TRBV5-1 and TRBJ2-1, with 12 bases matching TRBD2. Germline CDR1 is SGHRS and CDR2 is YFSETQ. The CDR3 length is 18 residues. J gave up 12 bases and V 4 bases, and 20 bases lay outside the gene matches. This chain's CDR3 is CASSPYSGTSGPFGGQFF. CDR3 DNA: TGCGCCAGCAGCCCCTACTCCGGGACTAGCGGGCCCTTCGGGGGGCAGTTCTTC. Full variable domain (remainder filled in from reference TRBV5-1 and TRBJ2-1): KAGVTQTPRYLIKTRGQQVTLSCSPISGHRSVSWYQQTPGQGLQFLFEYFSETQRNKGNFPGRFSGRQFSNSRSEMNVSTLELGDSALYLCASSPYSGTSGPFGGQFFGPGTRLTVL.

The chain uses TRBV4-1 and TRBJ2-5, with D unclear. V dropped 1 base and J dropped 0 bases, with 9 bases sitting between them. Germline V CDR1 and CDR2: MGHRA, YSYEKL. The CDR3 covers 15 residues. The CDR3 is CASSQARTNQETQYF. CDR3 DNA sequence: TGCGCCAGCAGCCAAGCCAGGACGAACCAAGAGACCCAGTACTTC.

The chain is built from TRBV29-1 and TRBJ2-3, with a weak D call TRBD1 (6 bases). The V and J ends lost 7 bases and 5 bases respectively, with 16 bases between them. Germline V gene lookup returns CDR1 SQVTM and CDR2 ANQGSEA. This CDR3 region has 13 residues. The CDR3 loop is CSEGDTRVDTQYF. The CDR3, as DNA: TGCAGCGAAGGGGACACACGGGTAGATACGCAGTATTTT.

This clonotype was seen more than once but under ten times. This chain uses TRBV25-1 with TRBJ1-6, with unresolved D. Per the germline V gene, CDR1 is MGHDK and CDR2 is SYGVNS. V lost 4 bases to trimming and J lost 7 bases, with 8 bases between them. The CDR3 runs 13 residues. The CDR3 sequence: CASSAPANSPLHF. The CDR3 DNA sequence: TGTGCCAGCAGTGCCCCGGCGAATTCACCCCTCCACTTT. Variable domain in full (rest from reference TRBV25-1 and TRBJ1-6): EADIYQTPRYLVIGTGKKITLECSQTMGHDKMYWYQQDPGMELHLIHYSYGVNSTEKGDLSSESTVSRIRTEHFPLTLESARPSHTSQYLCASSAPANSPLHFGNGTRLTVT.

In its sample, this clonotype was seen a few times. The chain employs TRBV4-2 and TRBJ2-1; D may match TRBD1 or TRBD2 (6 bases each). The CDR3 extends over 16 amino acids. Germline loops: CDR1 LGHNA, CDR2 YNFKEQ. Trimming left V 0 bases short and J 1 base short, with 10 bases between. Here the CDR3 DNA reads TGTGCCAGCAGCCAAGATGGAGGGGGATCCTACAATGAGCAGTTCTTC. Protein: CASSQDGGGSYNEQFF.

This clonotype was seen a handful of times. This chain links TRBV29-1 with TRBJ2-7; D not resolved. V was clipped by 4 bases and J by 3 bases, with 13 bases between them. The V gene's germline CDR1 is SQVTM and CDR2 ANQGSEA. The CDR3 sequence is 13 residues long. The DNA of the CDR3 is TGCAGCGTTGTCGGGCAGAGATTCTACGAGCAGTACTTC. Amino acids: CSVVGQRFYEQYF.

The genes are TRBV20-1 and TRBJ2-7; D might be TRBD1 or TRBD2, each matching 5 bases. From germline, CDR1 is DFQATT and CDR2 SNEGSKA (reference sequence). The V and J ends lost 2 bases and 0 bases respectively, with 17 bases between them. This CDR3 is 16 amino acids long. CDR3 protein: CSARPPGTGSSYEQYF. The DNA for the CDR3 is TGCAGTGCTAGACCGCCCGGGACGGGAAGCTCCTACGAGCAGTACTTC.

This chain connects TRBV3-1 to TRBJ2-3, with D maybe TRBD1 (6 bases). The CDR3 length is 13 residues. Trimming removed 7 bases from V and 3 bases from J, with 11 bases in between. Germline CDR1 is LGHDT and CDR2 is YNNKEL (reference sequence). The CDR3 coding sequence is TGTGCCAGCAAGGACAGACAAACAGATACGCAGTATTTT. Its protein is CASKDRQTDTQYF.

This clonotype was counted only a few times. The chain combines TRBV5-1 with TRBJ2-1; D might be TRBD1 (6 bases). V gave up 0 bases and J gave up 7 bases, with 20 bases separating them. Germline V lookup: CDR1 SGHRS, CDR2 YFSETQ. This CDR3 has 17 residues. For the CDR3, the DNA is TGCGCCAGCAGCTTGGTTGGGAGACAGGCAGGTGGGAATGAGCAGTTCTTC. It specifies CASSLVGRQAGGNEQFF.

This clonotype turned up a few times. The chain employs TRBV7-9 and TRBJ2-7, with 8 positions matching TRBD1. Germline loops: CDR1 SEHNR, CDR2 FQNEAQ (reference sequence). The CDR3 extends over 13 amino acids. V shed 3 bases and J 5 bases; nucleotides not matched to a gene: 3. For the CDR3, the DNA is TGTGCCAGCAGCTTCCAGGGGGCAGACGAGCAGTACGTC. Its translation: CASSFQGADEQYV.

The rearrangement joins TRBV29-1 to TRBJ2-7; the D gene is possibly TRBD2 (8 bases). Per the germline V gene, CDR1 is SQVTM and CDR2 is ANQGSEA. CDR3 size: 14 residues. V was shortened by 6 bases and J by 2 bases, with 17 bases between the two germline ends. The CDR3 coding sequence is TGCAGCGTCGGGGGGGGGACAGATGCCTACGAGCAGTACTTC. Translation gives CSVGGGTDAYEQYF.

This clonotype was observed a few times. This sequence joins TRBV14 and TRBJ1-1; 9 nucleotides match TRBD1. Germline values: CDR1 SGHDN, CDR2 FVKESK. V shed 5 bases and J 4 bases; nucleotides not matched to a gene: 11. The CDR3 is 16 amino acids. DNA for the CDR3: TGTGCCAGCAGCAAACAGGGGGCGATGAATTTCACTGAAGCTTTCTTT. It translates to CASSKQGAMNFTEAFF.

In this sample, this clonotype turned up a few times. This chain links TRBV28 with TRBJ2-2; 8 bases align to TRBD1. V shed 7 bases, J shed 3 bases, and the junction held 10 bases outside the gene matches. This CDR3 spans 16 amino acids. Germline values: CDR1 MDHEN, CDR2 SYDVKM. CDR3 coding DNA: TGTGCCAGCAACCAACAGGGGGTTGAGGACACCGGGGAGCTGTTTTTT. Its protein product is CASNQQGVEDTGELFF. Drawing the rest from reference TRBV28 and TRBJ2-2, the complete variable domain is DVKVTQSSRYLVKRTGEKVFLECVQDMDHENMFWYRQDPGLGLRLIYFSYDVKMKEKGDIPEGYSVSREKKERFSLILESASTNQTSMYLCASNQQGVEDTGELFFGEGSRLTVL.

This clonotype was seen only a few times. CDR3 bases: TGTGCCAGCAGTGAAGTAAGGCGGGTGGGCACAGATACGCAGTATTTT. This encodes CASSEVRRVGTDTQYF. V is TRBV6-1 and J is TRBJ2-3; the D gene is possibly TRBD2 (5 bases). V was cut by 1 base and J by 1 base, with 12 bases left in between. The CDR3 covers 16 residues. The germline V gene has CDR1 MNHNS and CDR2 SASEGT.

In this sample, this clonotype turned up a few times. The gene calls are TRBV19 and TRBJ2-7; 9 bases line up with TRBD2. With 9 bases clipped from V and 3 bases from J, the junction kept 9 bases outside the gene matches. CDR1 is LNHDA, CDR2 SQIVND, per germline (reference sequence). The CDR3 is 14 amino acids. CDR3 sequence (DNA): TGTGCCAGCCGACCGGCAGCGGGGGGCTACGAGCAGTACTTC. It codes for CASRPAAGGYEQYF. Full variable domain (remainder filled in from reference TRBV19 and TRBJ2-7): DGGITQSPKYLFRKEGQNVTLSCEQNLNHDAMYWYRQDPGQGLRLIYYSQIVNDFQKGDIAEGYSVSREKKESFPLTVTSAQKNPTAFYLCASRPAAGGYEQYFGPGTRLTVT.

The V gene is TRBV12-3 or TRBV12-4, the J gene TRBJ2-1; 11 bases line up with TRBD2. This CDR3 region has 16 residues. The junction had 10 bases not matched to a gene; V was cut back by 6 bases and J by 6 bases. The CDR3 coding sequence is TGTGCCAGCAGCTCTATGACTAGCGGGGTCCGCAATGAGCAGTTCTTC. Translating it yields CASSSMTSGVRNEQFF.

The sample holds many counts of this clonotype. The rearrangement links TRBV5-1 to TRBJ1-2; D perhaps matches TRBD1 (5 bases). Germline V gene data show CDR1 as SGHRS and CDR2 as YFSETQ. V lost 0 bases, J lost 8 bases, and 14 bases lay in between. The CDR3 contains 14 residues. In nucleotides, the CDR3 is TGCGCCAGCAGCTTGGAGGAGGCCCGGGACGGCTACACCTTC. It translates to CASSLEEARDGYTF.

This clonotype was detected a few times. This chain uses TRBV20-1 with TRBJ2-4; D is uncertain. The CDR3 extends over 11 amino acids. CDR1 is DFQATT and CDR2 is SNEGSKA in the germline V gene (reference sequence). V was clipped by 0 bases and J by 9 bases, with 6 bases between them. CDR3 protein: CSARDHSIQYF. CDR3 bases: TGCAGTGCTAGAGATCATTCCATTCAGTACTTC.

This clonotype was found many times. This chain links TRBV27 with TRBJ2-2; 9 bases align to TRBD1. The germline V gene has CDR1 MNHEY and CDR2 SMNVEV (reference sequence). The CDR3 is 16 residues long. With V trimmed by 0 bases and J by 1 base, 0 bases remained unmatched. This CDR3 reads CASSLSGQGNTGELFF. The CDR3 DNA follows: TGTGCCAGCAGTTTATCGGGACAGGGGAACACCGGGGAGCTGTTTTTT.

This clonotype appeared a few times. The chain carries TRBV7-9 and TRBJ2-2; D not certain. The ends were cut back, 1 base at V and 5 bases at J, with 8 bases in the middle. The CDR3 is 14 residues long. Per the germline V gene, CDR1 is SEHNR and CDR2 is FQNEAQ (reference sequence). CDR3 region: CASSLVPVTGELFF. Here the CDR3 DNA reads TGTGCCAGCAGCTTAGTGCCCGTTACCGGGGAGCTGTTTTTT.

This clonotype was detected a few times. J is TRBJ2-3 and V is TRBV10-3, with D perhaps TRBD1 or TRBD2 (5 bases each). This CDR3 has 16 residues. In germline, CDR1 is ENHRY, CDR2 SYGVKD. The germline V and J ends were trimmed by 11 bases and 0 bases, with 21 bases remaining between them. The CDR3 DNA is TGTGCCTCGCGGCCGGGGACGGGGCTTAGCACAGATACGCAGTATTTT. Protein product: CASRPGTGLSTDTQYF.

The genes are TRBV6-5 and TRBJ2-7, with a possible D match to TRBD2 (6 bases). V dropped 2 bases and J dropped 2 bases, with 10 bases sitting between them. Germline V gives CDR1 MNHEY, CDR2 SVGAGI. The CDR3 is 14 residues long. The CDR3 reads CASSYGTQAYEQYF. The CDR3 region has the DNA TGTGCCAGCAGTTACGGGACTCAAGCCTACGAGCAGTACTTC.

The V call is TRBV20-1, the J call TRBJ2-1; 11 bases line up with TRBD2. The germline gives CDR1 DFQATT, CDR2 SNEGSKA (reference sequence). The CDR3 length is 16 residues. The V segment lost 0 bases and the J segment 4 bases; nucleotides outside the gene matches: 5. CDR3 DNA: TGCAGTGCTAGAGATGGGGGACTAGCGGAATACAATGAGCAGTTCTTC. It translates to CSARDGGLAEYNEQFF.